The clone carrying this TCR beta chain was detected ten times or more. Its target is unknown. The sample belongs to a study of T-cell reconstitution after alpha-beta-depleted transplantation in children. With 2 bases clipped from V and 0 bases from J, the junction kept 4 bases outside the gene matches. Germline CDR1 SGHTA, CDR2 FQGNSA. The CDR3 covers 15 residues. Unique molecular identifiers were incorporated when the TCRbeta library was constructed. TCRdb independently ran MiXCR on the PCR reads; one entry per CDR3 protein. The sample lists 700,000 or so distinct CDR3 sequences, about an eighth occurring once. Overall study findings and caveats: Alpha-beta T cells about two months after transplant reportedly derived from several hundred expanded graft clones. When one year had passed after transplant, most T-cell counts and diversity came from newly produced T cells. High day-60 TCRbeta diversity in some patients came from surviving recipient T cells and thymic progenitors.

J is TRBJ2-7 and V is TRBV7-2; 7 positions agree with TRBD1. Here the sequenced sample was PBMCs, taken before TCRalphabeta/CD19-depleted stem cell transplant. This TCR derives from a girl aged 2 to 10 with congenital amegakaryocytic thrombocytopenia, due to receive a stem cell transplant. CDR3 coding DNA: TGTGCCAGCAGCTTACGCCCAGGGGGCTCCTACGAGCAGTACTTC. The encoded protein is CASSLRPGGSYEQYF.